These 17 T cell receptor beta chains were all obtained from the same sample, sequenced in a study of beta chain features in type 1 diabetes. General observations from the study: Within each of all four CD4+ subsets, Type 1 diabetes patients had TCRB CDR3s that were moderately but significantly shorter.

Expressed TCRB transcripts were sequenced after all isolated RNA was converted to cDNA. Here immunoSEQ multiplex PCR was the method, and the copy in TCRdb shows in-frame clones only, minus some. This repertoire shows over 200,000 clones, around 9.9% found once; its top ten account for roughly 0.017%. Which antigens these TCRs recognize remains unknown. The specimen was naive CD4+ T cells from blood. Source of these receptors: a man aged 25 to 40 with type 1 diabetes.

Details on this clone: Other DNA sequences in the sample encode the same CDR3. The rearrangement joins TRBV28 to TRBJ2-7; maybe TRBD1 (5 bases). Trimming stripped 6 bases from V and 4 bases from J, with 7 bases between. Per the germline V gene, CDR1 is MDHEN and CDR2 is SYDVKM. The CDR3 has 11 residues. CDR3 amino acids: CASSGQYEQYF. For the CDR3, the DNA is TGTGCCAGCAGCGGACAATACGAGCAGTACTTC.

This clone showed up just a few times. The V call is TRBV29-1, the J call TRBJ2-1, with TRBD1 identical over 8 bases. Germline trimming cut 4 bases from V and 10 bases from J; bases unmatched to any gene: 12. Germline V CDR1 and CDR2: SQVTM, ANQGSEA. This CDR3 contains 14 residues. DNA of the CDR3: TGCAGCGTTGCGTCCCCAGGGGGCGCGGACGAGCAGTTCTTC. Translation gives CSVASPGGADEQFF.

The chain employs TRBV7-9 and TRBJ2-7, with D perhaps TRBD2 (5 bases). The germline V gene encodes CDR1 SEHNR and CDR2 FQNEAQ (reference sequence). The V and J ends lost 4 bases and 4 bases respectively, with 8 bases between them. The CDR3 covers 12 residues. DNA of the CDR3: TGTGCCAGCAGCTACGGGGAATACGAGCAGTACTTC. It encodes CASSYGEYEQYF.

The chain uses TRBV7-9 and TRBJ2-5; D call uncertain. Trimming shortened V by 5 bases and J by 4 bases, and 14 bases separated the two germline ends. Germline CDR1 is SEHNR and CDR2 is FQNEAQ (reference sequence). This CDR3 has 14 residues. This chain's CDR3 is CASSPLTPPETQYF. The CDR3 DNA follows: TGTGCCAGCAGCCCCCTCACACCCCCAGAGACCCAGTACTTC.

This clone was seen only a few times. CDR3 bases: TGTGCCAGCAGCGTGGTCGCAGGGTTAGGTGAGCAGTTCTTC. Its translation: CASSVVAGLGEQFF. The chain links TRBV9 to TRBJ2-1, with D perhaps TRBD1 (5 bases). Germline loops: CDR1 SGDLS, CDR2 YYNGEE. V was clipped by 2 bases and J by 9 bases, with 15 bases between them. The CDR3 is 14 residues long.

DNA of the CDR3: TGTGCCAGCAGTGACTGGCAGGGCTATGGCTACACCTTC. This translates into CASSDWQGYGYTF. The J gene is TRBJ1-2, the V gene TRBV25-1; D possibly corresponds to TRBD1 (5 bases). The CDR3 is 13 amino acids. Trimming pared 3 bases from V and 4 bases from J, leaving 9 bases between. Germline assignment: CDR1 MGHDK and CDR2 SYGVNS.

V is TRBV7-2 and J is TRBJ1-4, with TRBD1 matching over 9 bases. The germline V gene encodes CDR1 SGHTA and CDR2 FQGNSA. The CDR3 length is 16 residues. Trimming at V came to 5 bases and at J to 7 bases, leaving 11 bases not matched to a gene. The CDR3 sequence is CASSLTPGQGVEKLFF. The DNA of the CDR3 is TGTGCCAGCAGCCTGACTCCGGGACAGGGAGTTGAAAAACTGTTTTTT.

The rearrangement links TRBV7-2 to TRBJ1-3; TRBD1 agrees at 7 bases. The CDR3 loop spans 14 amino acids. Trimming took 5 bases from V and 2 from J; bases not matched to a gene: 3. The germline gives CDR1 SGHTA, CDR2 FQGNSA. DNA for the CDR3: TGTGCCAGCAGCCCAGGGACAGCTGGAAACACCATATATTTT. Amino acids: CASSPGTAGNTIYF.

Worth noting for this clone: This sample also contains other DNA sequences that code for the same CDR3. The genes are TRBV9 and TRBJ2-2, with D perhaps TRBD1 (6 bases). V lost 2 bases, J lost 6 bases, and 8 bases lay in between. CDR1 and CDR2 from the germline V gene are SGDLS and YYNGEE. The CDR3 covers 13 residues. As DNA, the CDR3 is TGTGCCAGCAGCGTCCAGGGGTCCGGGGAGCTGTTTTTT. The encoded protein is CASSVQGSGELFF.

This clone occurred a few times. The chain has TRBV19 and TRBJ1-1; TRBD1 is a possible D gene (5 bases). CDR3 length: 13 amino acids. Germline V lookup: CDR1 LNHDA, CDR2 SQIVND (reference sequence). Trimming took 5 bases from V and 3 from J, leaving 10 bases between them. CDR3 region: CASSLRGDTEAFF. The CDR3 nucleotides are TGTGCCAGTAGTTTAAGGGGCGACACTGAAGCTTTCTTT.

The chain employs TRBV4-1 and TRBJ2-1; D might be TRBD2 (6 bases). Germline values: CDR1 MGHRA, CDR2 YSYEKL. This CDR3 contains 15 residues. V lost 0 bases, J lost 15 bases, and 21 bases lay in between. The chain's CDR3 is CASSQETLRGSRMFF. The CDR3 DNA is TGCGCCAGCAGCCAAGAAACCCTGCGGGGTAGTAGAATGTTCTTC.

The chain couples TRBV4-3 to TRBJ2-7, with 7 nucleotides matching TRBD2. The CDR3 has 18 amino acids. CDR1 LGHNA and CDR2 YSLEER come from the germline V gene. V lost 0 bases and J lost 4; bases outside the gene matches: 15. In nucleotides, the CDR3 is TGCGCCAGCAGCCAAGATGGGCAAGTGGGCGGGGGAATTTACGAGCAGTACTTC. Encoded protein: CASSQDGQVGGGIYEQYF.

The J gene is TRBJ1-2, the V gene TRBV7-9; no reliable D call. V lost 1 base and J 0 bases, leaving 9 bases between the germline ends. Germline assignment: CDR1 SEHNR and CDR2 FQNEAQ (reference sequence). The length of the CDR3 is 15 residues. CDR3 loop: CASSLVPRANYGYTF. The CDR3 DNA sequence: TGTGCCAGCAGCTTAGTTCCAAGAGCTAACTATGGCTACACCTTC.

The rearrangement uses TRBV9 and TRBJ2-3; D is perhaps TRBD2 (6 bases). Germline-derived CDR1 and CDR2 are SGDLS and YYNGEE. CDR3 length: 15 amino acids. The germline V and J ends were trimmed by 4 bases and 3 bases, with 15 bases remaining between them. The CDR3 loop reads CASSKSGGRTDTQYF. In DNA form, the CDR3 reads TGTGCCAGCAGCAAAAGTGGAGGGAGGACAGATACGCAGTATTTT.

This clone was counted a few times. V gene TRBV11-2 combines with J gene TRBJ2-3, with 9 bases matching TRBD2. V trimming: 1 base; J trimming: 4 bases; junction bases outside the gene matches: 6. This CDR3 has 16 residues. Germline values: CDR1 SGHAT, CDR2 FQNNGV. CDR3 in DNA: TGTGCCAGCAGCTTAGGGGCTAGCGGGGCCGCAGATACGCAGTATTTT. As protein: CASSLGASGAADTQYF.

The chain has TRBV9 and TRBJ1-1, with a possible D match to TRBD1 (5 bases). V lost 3 bases and J 0 bases, leaving 15 bases between the germline ends. The CDR3 sequence is 16 residues long. Germline V gene data show CDR1 as SGDLS and CDR2 as YYNGEE. The CDR3 region is CASSAFDRNMNTEAFF. For the CDR3, the DNA is TGTGCCAGCAGCGCCTTCGACAGAAACATGAACACTGAAGCTTTCTTT.

The rearrangement uses TRBV19 and TRBJ2-7; tentative D call: TRBD2 (5 bases). V lost 3 bases to trimming and J lost 5 bases, with 8 bases between them. This CDR3 spans 12 amino acids. Germline V gene sequence: CDR1 LNHDA, CDR2 SQIVND (reference sequence). As DNA, the CDR3 is TGTGCCAGTAGTATTTGGGGAGACGAGCAGTACTTC. Protein: CASSIWGDEQYF.